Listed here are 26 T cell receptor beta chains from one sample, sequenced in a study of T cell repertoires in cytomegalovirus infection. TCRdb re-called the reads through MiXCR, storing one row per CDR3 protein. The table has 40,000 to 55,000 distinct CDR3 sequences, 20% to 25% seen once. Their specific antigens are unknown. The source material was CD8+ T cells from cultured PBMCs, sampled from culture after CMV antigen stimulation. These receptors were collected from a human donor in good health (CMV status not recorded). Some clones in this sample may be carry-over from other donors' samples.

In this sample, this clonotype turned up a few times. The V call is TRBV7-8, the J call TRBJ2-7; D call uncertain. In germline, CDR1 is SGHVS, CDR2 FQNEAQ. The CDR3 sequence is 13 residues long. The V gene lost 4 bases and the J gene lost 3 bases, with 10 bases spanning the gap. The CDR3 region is CASSSWTSYEQYF. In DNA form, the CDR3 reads TGTGCCAGCAGCTCCTGGACCAGCTACGAGCAGTACTTC.

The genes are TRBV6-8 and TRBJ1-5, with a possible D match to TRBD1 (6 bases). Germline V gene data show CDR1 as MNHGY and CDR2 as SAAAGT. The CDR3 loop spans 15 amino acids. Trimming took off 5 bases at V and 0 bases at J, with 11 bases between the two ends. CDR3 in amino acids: CASSKQGYSNQPQHF. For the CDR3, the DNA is TGTGCCAGCAGTAAACAGGGATATAGCAATCAGCCCCAGCATTTT.

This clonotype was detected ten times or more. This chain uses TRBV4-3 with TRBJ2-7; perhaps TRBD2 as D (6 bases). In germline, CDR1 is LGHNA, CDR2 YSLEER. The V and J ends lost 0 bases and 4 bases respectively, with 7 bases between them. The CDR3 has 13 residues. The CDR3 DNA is TGCGCCAGCAGCCAAGATAGCGGTTACGAGCAGTACTTC. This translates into CASSQDSGYEQYF.

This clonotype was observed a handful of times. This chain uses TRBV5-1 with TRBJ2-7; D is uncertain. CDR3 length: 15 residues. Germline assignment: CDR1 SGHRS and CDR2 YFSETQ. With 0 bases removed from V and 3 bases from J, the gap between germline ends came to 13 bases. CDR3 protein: CASSLDSHPLYEQYF. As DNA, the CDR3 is TGCGCCAGCAGCTTGGACTCACATCCACTCTACGAGCAGTACTTC.

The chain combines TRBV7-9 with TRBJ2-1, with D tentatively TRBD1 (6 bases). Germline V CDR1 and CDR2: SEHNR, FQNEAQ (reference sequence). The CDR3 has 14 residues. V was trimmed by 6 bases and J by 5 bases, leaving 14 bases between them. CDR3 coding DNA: TGTGCCAGCAGGTCAGGGGCTGCGGACAATGAGCAGTTCTTC. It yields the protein CASRSGAADNEQFF.

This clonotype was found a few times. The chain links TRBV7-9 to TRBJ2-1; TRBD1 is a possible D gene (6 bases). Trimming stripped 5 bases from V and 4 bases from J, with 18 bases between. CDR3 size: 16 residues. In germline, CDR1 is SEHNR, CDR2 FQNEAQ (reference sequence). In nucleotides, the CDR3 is TGTGCCAGCAGCCCTAGGACAGCCCACATTTACAATGAGCAGTTCTTC. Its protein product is CASSPRTAHIYNEQFF. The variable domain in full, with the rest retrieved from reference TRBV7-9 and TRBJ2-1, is DTGVSQNPRHKITKRGQNVTFRCDPISEHNRLYWYRQTLGQGPEFLTYFQNEAQLEKSRLLSDRFSAERPKGSFSTLEIQRTEQGDSAMYLCASSPRTAHIYNEQFFGPGTRLTVL.

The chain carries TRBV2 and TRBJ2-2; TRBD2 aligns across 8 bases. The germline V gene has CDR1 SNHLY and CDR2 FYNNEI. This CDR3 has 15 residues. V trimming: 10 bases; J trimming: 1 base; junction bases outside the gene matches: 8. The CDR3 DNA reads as TGTGCCACCGGAAAGCGGGAGTGGAACACCGGGGAGCTGTTTTTT. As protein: CATGKREWNTGELFF.

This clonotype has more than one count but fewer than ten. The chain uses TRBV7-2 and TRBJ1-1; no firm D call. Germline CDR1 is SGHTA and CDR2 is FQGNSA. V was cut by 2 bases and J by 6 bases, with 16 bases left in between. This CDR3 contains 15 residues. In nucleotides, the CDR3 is TGTGCCAGCAGCTTAATTGACTGGGAACGGGCTGAAGCTTTCTTT. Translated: CASSLIDWERAEAFF. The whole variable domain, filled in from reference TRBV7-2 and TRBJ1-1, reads GAGVSQSPSNKVTEKGKDVELRCDPISGHTALYWYRQSLGQGLEFLIYFQGNSAPDKSGLPSDRFSAERTGGSVSTLTIQRTQQEDSAVYLCASSLIDWERAEAFFGQGTRLTVV.

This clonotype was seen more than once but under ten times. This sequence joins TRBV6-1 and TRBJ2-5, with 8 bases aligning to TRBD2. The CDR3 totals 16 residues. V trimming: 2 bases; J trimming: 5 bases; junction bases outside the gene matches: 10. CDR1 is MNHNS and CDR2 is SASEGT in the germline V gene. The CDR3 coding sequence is TGTGCCAGCAGTGAAATTATCGCGGGAGGCGCGGAGACCCAGTACTTC. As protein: CASSEIIAGGAETQYF.

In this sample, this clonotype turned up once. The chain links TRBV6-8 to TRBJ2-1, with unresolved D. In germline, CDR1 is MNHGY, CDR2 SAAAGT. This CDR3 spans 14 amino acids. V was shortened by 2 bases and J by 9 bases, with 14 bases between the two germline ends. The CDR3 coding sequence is TGTGCCAGCAGTTACCTCCCTGATCGGGCTGAGCAGTTCTTC. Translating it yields CASSYLPDRAEQFF.

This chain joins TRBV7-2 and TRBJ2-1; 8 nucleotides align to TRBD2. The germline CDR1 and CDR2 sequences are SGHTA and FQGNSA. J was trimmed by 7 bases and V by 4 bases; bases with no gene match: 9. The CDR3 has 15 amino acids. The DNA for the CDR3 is TGTGCCAGCAGCTACGGGGGGGGAAGTGTTAATGAGCAGTTCTTC. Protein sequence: CASSYGGGSVNEQFF. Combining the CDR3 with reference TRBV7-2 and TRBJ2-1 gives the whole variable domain GAGVSQSPSNKVTEKGKDVELRCDPISGHTALYWYRQSLGQGLEFLIYFQGNSAPDKSGLPSDRFSAERTGGSVSTLTIQRTQQEDSAVYLCASSYGGGSVNEQFFGPGTRLTVL.

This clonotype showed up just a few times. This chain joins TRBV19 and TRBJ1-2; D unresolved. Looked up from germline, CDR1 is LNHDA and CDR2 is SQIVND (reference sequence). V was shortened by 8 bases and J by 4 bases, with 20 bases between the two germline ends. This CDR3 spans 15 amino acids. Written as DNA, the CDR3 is TGTGCCAGTTCCTTTGATCCGAGTGATTTCTATGGCTACACCTTC. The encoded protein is CASSFDPSDFYGYTF.

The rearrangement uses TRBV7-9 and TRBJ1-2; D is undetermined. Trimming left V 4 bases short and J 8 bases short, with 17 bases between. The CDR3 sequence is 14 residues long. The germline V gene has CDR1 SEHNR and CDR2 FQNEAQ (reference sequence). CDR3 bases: TGTGCCAGCAGCTCCCAGGCTGGTCGAGGAGGCTACACCTTC. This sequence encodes CASSSQAGRGGYTF.

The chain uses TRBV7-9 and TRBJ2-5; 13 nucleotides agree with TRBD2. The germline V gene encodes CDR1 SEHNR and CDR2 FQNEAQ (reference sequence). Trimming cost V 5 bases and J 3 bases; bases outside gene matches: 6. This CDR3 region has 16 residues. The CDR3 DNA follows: TGTGCCAGCAGCCCCTGGACTAGCGGGAGAAAAGAGACCCAGTACTTC. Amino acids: CASSPWTSGRKETQYF.

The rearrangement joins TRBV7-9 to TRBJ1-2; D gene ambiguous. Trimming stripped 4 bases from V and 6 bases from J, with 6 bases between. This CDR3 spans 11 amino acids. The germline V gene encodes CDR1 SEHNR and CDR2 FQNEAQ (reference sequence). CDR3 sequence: CASSSQDGYTF. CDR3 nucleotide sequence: TGTGCCAGCAGCTCCCAGGATGGCTACACCTTC.

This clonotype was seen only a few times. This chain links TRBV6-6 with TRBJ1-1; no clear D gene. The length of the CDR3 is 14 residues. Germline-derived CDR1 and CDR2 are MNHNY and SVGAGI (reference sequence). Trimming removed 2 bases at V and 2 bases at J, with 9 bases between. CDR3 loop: CASSYTKRNTEAFF. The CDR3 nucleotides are TGTGCCAGCAGTTACACGAAGAGAAACACTGAAGCTTTCTTT.

In nucleotides, the CDR3 is TGTGCCAGCAGCTTAAACAAGAACTATGGCTACACCTTC. Protein: CASSLNKNYGYTF. The chain has TRBV7-2 and TRBJ1-2; no clear D gene. Germline lookup yields CDR1 SGHTA and CDR2 FQGNSA. Trimming left V 2 bases short and J 2 bases short, with 6 bases between. The CDR3 covers 13 residues.

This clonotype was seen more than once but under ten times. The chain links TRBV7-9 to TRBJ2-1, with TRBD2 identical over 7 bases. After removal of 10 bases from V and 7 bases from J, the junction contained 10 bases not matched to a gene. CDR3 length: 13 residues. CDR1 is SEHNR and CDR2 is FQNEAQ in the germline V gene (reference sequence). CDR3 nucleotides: TGTGCCACCAAGGGCGGGAGTGTTAATGAGCAGTTCTTC. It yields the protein CATKGGSVNEQFF.

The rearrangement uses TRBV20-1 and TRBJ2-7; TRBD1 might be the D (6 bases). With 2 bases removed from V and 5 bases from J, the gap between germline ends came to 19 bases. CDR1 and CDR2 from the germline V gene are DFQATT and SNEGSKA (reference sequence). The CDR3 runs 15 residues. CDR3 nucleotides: TGCAGTGCTAGAACGGGACATGGGGCACTTGACGAGCAGTACTTC. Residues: CSARTGHGALDEQYF.

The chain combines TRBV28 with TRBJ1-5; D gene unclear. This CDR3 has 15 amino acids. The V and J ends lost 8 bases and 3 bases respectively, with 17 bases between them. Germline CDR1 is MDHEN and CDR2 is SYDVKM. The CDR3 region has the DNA TGTGCCAGCGTCCTGTGGGCAGGAGTCAATCAGCCCCAGCATTTT. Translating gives CASVLWAGVNQPQHF.

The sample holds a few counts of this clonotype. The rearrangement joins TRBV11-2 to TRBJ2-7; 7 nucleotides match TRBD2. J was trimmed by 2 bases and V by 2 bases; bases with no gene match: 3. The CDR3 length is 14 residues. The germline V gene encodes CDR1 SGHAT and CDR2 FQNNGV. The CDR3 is CASSLWGGAYEQYF. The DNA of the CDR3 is TGTGCCAGCAGCTTATGGGGGGGGGCCTACGAGCAGTACTTC.

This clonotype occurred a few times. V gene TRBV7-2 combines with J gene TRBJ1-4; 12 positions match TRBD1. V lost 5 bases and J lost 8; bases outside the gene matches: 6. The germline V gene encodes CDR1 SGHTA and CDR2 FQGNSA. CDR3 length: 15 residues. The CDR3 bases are TGTGCCAGCAGCCCCCGGGACAGGGGGCACGAAAAACTGTTTTTT. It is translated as CASSPRDRGHEKLFF.

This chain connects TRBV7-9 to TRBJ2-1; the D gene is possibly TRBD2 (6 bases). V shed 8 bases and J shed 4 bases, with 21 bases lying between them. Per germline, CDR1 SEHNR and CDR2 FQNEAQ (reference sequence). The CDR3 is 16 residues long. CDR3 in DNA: TGTGCCAGCCTTTTAAGGCTAACGGGGGATTACAATGAGCAGTTCTTC. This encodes CASLLRLTGDYNEQFF.

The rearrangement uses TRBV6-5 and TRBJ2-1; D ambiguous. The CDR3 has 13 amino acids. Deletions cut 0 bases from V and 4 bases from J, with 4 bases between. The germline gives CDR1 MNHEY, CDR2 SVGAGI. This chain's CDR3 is CASSYSTYNEQFF. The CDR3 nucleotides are TGTGCCAGCAGTTACTCGACGTACAATGAGCAGTTCTTC.

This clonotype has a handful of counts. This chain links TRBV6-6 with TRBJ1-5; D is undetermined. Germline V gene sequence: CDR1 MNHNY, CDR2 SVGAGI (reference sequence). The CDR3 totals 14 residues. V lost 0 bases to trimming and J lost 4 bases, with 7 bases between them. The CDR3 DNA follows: TGTGCCAGCAGTTACTCGACGGGTAATCAGCCCCAGCATTTT. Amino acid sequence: CASSYSTGNQPQHF.

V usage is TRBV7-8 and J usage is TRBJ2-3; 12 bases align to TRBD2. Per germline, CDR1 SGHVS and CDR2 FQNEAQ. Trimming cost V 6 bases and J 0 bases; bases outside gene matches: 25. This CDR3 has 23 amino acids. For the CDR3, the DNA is TGTGCCAGCAGAGGAACCCGGGACATCCCGGGACTAGCGGGCCCCTCTAGCACAGATACGCAGTATTTT. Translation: CASRGTRDIPGLAGPSSTDTQYF. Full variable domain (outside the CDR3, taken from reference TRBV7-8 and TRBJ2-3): GAGVSQSPRYKVAKRGQDVALRCDPISGHVSLFWYQQALGQGPEFLTYFQNEAQLDKSGLPSDRFFAERPEGSVSTLKIQRTQQEDSAVYLCASRGTRDIPGLAGPSSTDTQYFGPGTRLTVL.